This T cell receptor (beta chain) was sequenced during a study of blood T cell repertoires in COVID-19. The CDR3 covers 16 residues. J gave up 3 bases and V 2 bases, and 4 bases lay outside the gene matches. Germline CDR1 SGHTA, CDR2 FQGNSA. This table comes from immunoSEQ multiplex PCR, and its TCRdb copy is limited to in-frame clones, with some not included. There are 110,000 or so clones in the sample; roughly 80% occur only once, and 5% to 8% lies in the top ten. The TCR originated in a man between 65 and 85 years old with acute or convalescent COVID-19. The chain links TRBV7-2 to TRBJ2-7; 13 nucleotides match TRBD2. Sequencing was performed on peripheral blood. The CDR3 loop is CASSLSGTSGVYEQYF. The CDR3 DNA sequence: TGTGCCAGCAGCTTATCCGGGACTAGCGGGGTCTACGAGCAGTACTTC.